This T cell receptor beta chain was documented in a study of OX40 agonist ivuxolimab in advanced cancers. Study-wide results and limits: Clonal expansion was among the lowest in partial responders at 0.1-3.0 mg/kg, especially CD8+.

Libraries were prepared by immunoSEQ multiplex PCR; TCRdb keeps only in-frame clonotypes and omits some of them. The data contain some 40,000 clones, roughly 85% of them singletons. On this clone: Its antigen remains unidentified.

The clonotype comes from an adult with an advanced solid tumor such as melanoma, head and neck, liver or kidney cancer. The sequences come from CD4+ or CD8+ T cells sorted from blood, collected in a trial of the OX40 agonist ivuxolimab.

The CDR3 DNA reads TGTGCCATCAGTGAGACCACTAGCGAGCAGTACTTC. It is translated as CAISETTSEQYF. The chain has TRBV10-3 and TRBJ2-7; D perhaps matches TRBD2 (5 bases). The CDR3 runs 12 residues. Germline V lookup: CDR1 ENHRY, CDR2 SYGVKD. V lost 2 bases to trimming and J lost 6 bases, with 8 bases between them.